This T cell receptor beta chain was recovered during a study of blood T cells in healthy people across ages. PCR was performed a second time for roughly 7 to 11 cycles using a sample-barcoded 5' primer and a J-beta primer mix. A single record per CDR3 protein comes from TCRdb applying MiXCR to the 5' RACE reads. The table records under 2 million distinct CDR3 sequences, about 32% of them present only once. Regarding the study as a whole: Total diversity from one million sequenced T cells was likely underestimated.

The CDR3 is made up of 12 amino acids. Germline CDR1 reads MNHEY; CDR2 reads SMNVEV (reference sequence). Remarks on this clonotype: Its target is not known. The junction differs from germline at one of its ends, possibly a read error.

The sequencing input was blood. This chain joins TRBV27 and TRBJ2-3; D gene uncertain. The receptor was derived from a woman under 40 in good health. In nucleotides, the CDR3 is TGTGCCAGCAGTGTCAGCACAGATATGCAGTATTTT. Translated: CASSVSTDMQYF.